These T cell receptor beta chains were read from a single sample in a study of T cell repertoires in cytomegalovirus infection. Antigen specificity for these receptors is unknown. One entry per CDR3 protein results from TCRdb running MiXCR on the reads. Of around 800,000 distinct CDR3 sequences in the sample, approximately 29% are singletons; the top ten hold under 15%. This sample comprised cultured CD8+ T cells from PBMCs, obtained from culture after CMV antigen stimulation. Source of these receptors: a human donor in good health (CMV status not recorded). Some clones in this sample may be carry-over from other donors' samples. The CDR3 runs from the conserved cysteine through the conserved F or W. The order of the fields is CDR3 DNA, CDR3 protein, J gene, clone size, D gene, V gene. D genes are given only for firm matches. The size of a clone is reported for some rows only, either as once, few or many, or as a class for expanded clones.

CDR3 DNA: TGTGTCAGCAGCCCCCGGACGGGATCATACGAGCAGTACTTC
CDR3 protein: CVSSPRTGSYEQYF
J gene: TRBJ2-7
clone size: once
D gene: -
V gene: TRBV3-1

CDR3 DNA: TGTGCCAGCAGTTTCGCAGGGGGCGCCGACACAGATACGCAGTATTTT
CDR3 protein: CASSFAGGADTDTQYF
J gene: TRBJ2-3
clone size: few
D gene: TRBD1
V gene: TRBV6-8

CDR3 DNA: TGTGCCAGCAGTTACCGCGGGACTCATATACTCGGGGAGCTGTTTTTT
CDR3 protein: CASSYRGTHILGELFF
J gene: TRBJ2-2
clone size: -
D gene: -
V gene: TRBV6-5

CDR3 DNA: TGTGCCAGCAGTGAAGGGACACACAGCTCCTACGAGCAGTACTTC
CDR3 protein: CASSEGTHSSYEQYF
J gene: TRBJ2-7
clone size: -
D gene: -
V gene: TRBV6-1

CDR3 DNA: TGTGCCAGCAGTTACAGGGGACAGGGGGGACCTGACACTGAAGCTTTCTTT
CDR3 protein: CASSYRGQGGPDTEAFF
J gene: TRBJ1-1
clone size: -
D gene: TRBD1
V gene: TRBV6-2/TRBV6-3

CDR3 DNA: TGTGCCAGCAGCTTAGCGCACGGCGGGGGGGCTAACAATGAGCAGTTCTTC
CDR3 protein: CASSLAHGGGANNEQFF
J gene: TRBJ2-1
clone size: many
D gene: TRBD2
V gene: TRBV7-6

CDR3 DNA: TGTGCCAGCAGCTTGTTGGACGCCATGCCCTTAATTAACCAAGAGACCCAGTACTTC
CDR3 protein: CASSLLDAMPLINQETQYF
J gene: TRBJ2-5
clone size: -
D gene: -
V gene: TRBV5-6

CDR3 DNA: TGTGCCAGCAGCGTAGTGGGTGGCGGGGATTACAATGAGCAGTTCTTC
CDR3 protein: CASSVVGGGDYNEQFF
J gene: TRBJ2-1
clone size: few
D gene: -
V gene: TRBV9

CDR3 DNA: TGTGCCAGCAGCTTAGGAGGGGCAGATCACTATGGCTACACCTTC
CDR3 protein: CASSLGGADHYGYTF
J gene: TRBJ1-2
clone size: many
D gene: -
V gene: TRBV7-2

CDR3 DNA: TGTGCCAGCACCTCCGGGGGGCCTGAAGCTTTCTTT
CDR3 protein: CASTSGGPEAFF
J gene: TRBJ1-1
clone size: many
D gene: -
V gene: TRBV7-8

CDR3 DNA: TGTGCCAGCAGCTTATATCGACAGCTAGAGTACACCGGGGAGCTGTTTTTT
CDR3 protein: CASSLYRQLEYTGELFF
J gene: TRBJ2-2
clone size: many
D gene: -
V gene: TRBV7-2

CDR3 DNA: TGCGCCAGCAGTGAGTCATACCTAACCGGGGCCTATGGCTACACCTTC
CDR3 protein: CASSESYLTGAYGYTF
J gene: TRBJ1-2
clone size: -
D gene: -
V gene: TRBV10-2

CDR3 DNA: TGTGCCATCAGTGACTCTAGCGGGAGCACCGGGGAGCTGTTTTTT
CDR3 protein: CAISDSSGSTGELFF
J gene: TRBJ2-2
clone size: few
D gene: TRBD2
V gene: TRBV10-3

CDR3 DNA: TGTGCCAGCCAGCGAAGGGATTGGATGAACACTGAAGCTTTCTTT
CDR3 protein: CASQRRDWMNTEAFF
J gene: TRBJ1-1
clone size: -
D gene: -
V gene: TRBV6-2/TRBV6-3

CDR3 DNA: TGTGCCAGCCTCCGGGCTAGCGGGCCTGAGCAGTTCTTC
CDR3 protein: CASLRASGPEQFF
J gene: TRBJ2-1
clone size: -
D gene: TRBD2
V gene: TRBV6-1

CDR3 DNA: TGTGCCAGCAGCATAGCAAAGGTGGGCGAAAACTATGGCTACACCTTC
CDR3 protein: CASSIAKVGENYGYTF
J gene: TRBJ1-2
clone size: once
D gene: -
V gene: TRBV9

CDR3 DNA: TGTGCCACCAGCAGAGAGGGGGCGGATACGCAGTATTTT
CDR3 protein: CATSREGADTQYF
J gene: TRBJ2-3
clone size: few
D gene: -
V gene: TRBV15

CDR3 DNA: TGTGCCAGCAGCTCCCCGGACGGCCTCATTTCCTACGAGCAGTACTTC
CDR3 protein: CASSSPDGLISYEQYF
J gene: TRBJ2-7
clone size: -
D gene: -
V gene: TRBV7-6

CDR3 DNA: TGTGCCAGCAGCTCATTCGGACTAGCGGGACAAGAGACCCAGTACTTC
CDR3 protein: CASSSFGLAGQETQYF
J gene: TRBJ2-5
clone size: few
D gene: TRBD2
V gene: TRBV11-2

CDR3 DNA: TGTGCCAGCAGCGGTGGACTAGCGGGGGAGGAGACCCAGTACTTC
CDR3 protein: CASSGGLAGEETQYF
J gene: TRBJ2-5
clone size: -
D gene: TRBD2
V gene: TRBV5-6

CDR3 DNA: TGTGCCAGCAGCTTACCAACCCGGGACAGGGGGCAAGAGACCCAGTACTTC
CDR3 protein: CASSLPTRDRGQETQYF
J gene: TRBJ2-5
clone size: -
D gene: TRBD1
V gene: TRBV7-8

CDR3 DNA: TGTGCCAGCAGCTTAAAGGGGGCCGACTTCTATGGCTACACCTTC
CDR3 protein: CASSLKGADFYGYTF
J gene: TRBJ1-2
clone size: many
D gene: TRBD1
V gene: TRBV7-9

CDR3 DNA: TGTGCCAGCAGCTTAGCATCAGTGGGACAGGGCTTCGCTTTCTTT
CDR3 protein: CASSLASVGQGFAFF
J gene: TRBJ1-1
clone size: many
D gene: TRBD1
V gene: TRBV7-8

CDR3 DNA: TGTGCCAGCAGCCAAGAAGACAACCCGTCCTACGAGCAGTACTTC
CDR3 protein: CASSQEDNPSYEQYF
J gene: TRBJ2-7
clone size: -
D gene: -
V gene: TRBV4-2

CDR3 DNA: TGTGCCAGCAGTTACTCCCTTCTTAGGGTTGGCTCCTATAATTCACCCCTCCACTTT
CDR3 protein: CASSYSLLRVGSYNSPLHF
J gene: TRBJ1-6
clone size: -
D gene: -
V gene: TRBV6-5

CDR3 DNA: TGTGCCAGCAGCCCCTCCCATTTCACTGCCGATGGAGGCTACACCTTC
CDR3 protein: CASSPSHFTADGGYTF
J gene: TRBJ1-2
clone size: -
D gene: -
V gene: TRBV11-2

CDR3 DNA: TGTGCCAGCAGCGTAGCTTGGGACGGTAGCTCCTACGAGCAGTACTTC
CDR3 protein: CASSVAWDGSSYEQYF
J gene: TRBJ2-7
clone size: few
D gene: -
V gene: TRBV9

CDR3 DNA: TGTGCCAGCAGCCTCGGACTAGCGGGGGTGCTCAATGAGCAGTTCTTC
CDR3 protein: CASSLGLAGVLNEQFF
J gene: TRBJ2-1
clone size: -
D gene: TRBD2
V gene: TRBV13

CDR3 DNA: TGTGCCATCAGTACAGGGGGCTCACACAATGAGCAGTTCTTC
CDR3 protein: CAISTGGSHNEQFF
J gene: TRBJ2-1
clone size: -
D gene: TRBD1
V gene: TRBV10-3

CDR3 DNA: TGTGCCAGCAGCTCCGAACTAGCGGGAAGCTCCTACGAGCAGTACTTC
CDR3 protein: CASSSELAGSSYEQYF
J gene: TRBJ2-7
clone size: many
D gene: TRBD2
V gene: TRBV7-2

CDR3 DNA: TGTGCCAGCAGCCTTGCCGCGGACAGGGATGCAGCTTTCTTT
CDR3 protein: CASSLAADRDAAFF
J gene: TRBJ1-1
clone size: -
D gene: TRBD1
V gene: TRBV5-4

CDR3 DNA: TGTGCCAGCAGCTTAAAGGGGACCTACACTGAAGCTTTCTTT
CDR3 protein: CASSLKGTYTEAFF
J gene: TRBJ1-1
clone size: few
D gene: -
V gene: TRBV7-3

CDR3 DNA: TGTGCCACCAGTGATTCAAACCGACCCTATGGCTACACCTTC
CDR3 protein: CATSDSNRPYGYTF
J gene: TRBJ1-2
clone size: -
D gene: -
V gene: TRBV24-1

CDR3 DNA: TGTGCCAGCACTCCTCTTCAGAGGGGGCCCAACGACGGGGAGCTGTTTTTT
CDR3 protein: CASTPLQRGPNDGELFF
J gene: TRBJ2-2
clone size: -
D gene: TRBD1
V gene: TRBV12-3/TRBV12-4

CDR3 DNA: TGTGCCAGCTTACATTCAGAGCATGGCTACACCTTC
CDR3 protein: CASLHSEHGYTF
J gene: TRBJ1-2
clone size: -
D gene: -
V gene: TRBV6-1

CDR3 DNA: TGTGCCAGCAGCCCGGGTGGGGGGAGCTCCTACAATGAGCAGTTCTTC
CDR3 protein: CASSPGGGSSYNEQFF
J gene: TRBJ2-1
clone size: many
D gene: -
V gene: TRBV7-2

CDR3 DNA: TGTGCCACCAGTGCCACAGGGGGCCAGGAGTACCAAGAGACCCAGTACTTC
CDR3 protein: CATSATGGQEYQETQYF
J gene: TRBJ2-5
clone size: -
D gene: TRBD1
V gene: TRBV24-1

CDR3 DNA: TGTGCCAGCAGTCCCCCGGCGGGACAGCATTACGGGGGCAATCAGCCCCAGCATTTT
CDR3 protein: CASSPPAGQHYGGNQPQHF
J gene: TRBJ1-5
clone size: -
D gene: TRBD1
V gene: TRBV6-5

CDR3 DNA: TGTGCCAGTAGTATAGATCTTTGGCAGGGCTCTGGGGCCAACATCCTGACTTTC
CDR3 protein: CASSIDLWQGSGANILTF
J gene: TRBJ2-6
clone size: -
D gene: -
V gene: TRBV19

CDR3 DNA: TGCGCCAGCAGCCTCCCCCAGGGGCCCACCGGGGAGCTGTTTTTT
CDR3 protein: CASSLPQGPTGELFF
J gene: TRBJ2-2
clone size: -
D gene: -
V gene: TRBV5-1

CDR3 DNA: TGTGCCAGCAGTGGGGGGGCTGACAATGAGCAGTTCTTC
CDR3 protein: CASSGGADNEQFF
J gene: TRBJ2-1
clone size: few
D gene: -
V gene: TRBV27

CDR3 DNA: TGTGCCAGCAGTTCCTCTCTACCGGGACAGGGGGACCATGGCTACACCTTC
CDR3 protein: CASSSSLPGQGDHGYTF
J gene: TRBJ1-2
clone size: few
D gene: TRBD1
V gene: TRBV27

CDR3 DNA: TGTGCCAGCAGTGAACCTAACACCGGGGAGCTGTTTTTT
CDR3 protein: CASSEPNTGELFF
J gene: TRBJ2-2
clone size: many
D gene: -
V gene: TRBV25-1

CDR3 DNA: TGTGCCAGCAGCTTAGTGGGGGGCGAACCCTACAATGAGCAGTTCTTC
CDR3 protein: CASSLVGGEPYNEQFF
J gene: TRBJ2-1
clone size: many
D gene: -
V gene: TRBV7-6

CDR3 DNA: TGTGCCAGCAGGATAGACAGGCTCCAGGAAAAACTGTTTTTT
CDR3 protein: CASRIDRLQEKLFF
J gene: TRBJ1-4
clone size: few
D gene: -
V gene: TRBV6-2/TRBV6-3

CDR3 DNA: TGTGCCAGCAGTTTATCCACAGGCTCCTACGAGCAGTACTTC
CDR3 protein: CASSLSTGSYEQYF
J gene: TRBJ2-7
clone size: -
D gene: -
V gene: TRBV27